The clone carrying this T cell receptor beta chain has only a few counts. Its antigen remains unidentified. The length of the CDR3 is 14 residues. Trimming at V came to 0 bases and at J to 5 bases, leaving 3 bases not matched to a gene. Looked up from germline, CDR1 is SGHAT and CDR2 is FQNNGV. This sample was included in a study of identical twins. With template switching, a universal primer site was added, and the cDNA carried unique molecular identifiers. TCRdb re-called the 5' RACE reads with MiXCR, one entry per CDR3 protein. This table has nearly 650,000 distinct CDR3 sequences, 7.1% appearing once. Whole-study results and caveats: The authors noted that invariant MAIT and iNKT cells could partly confound zero-insertion analyses.

These data are also associated with another study on yellow fever vaccine responses in identical twins.

This receptor was obtained from a woman aged 18 to 35 in good health. V gene TRBV11-2 combines with J gene TRBJ2-5; 7 bases line up with TRBD2. Sequences were obtained from PBMCs. DNA of the CDR3: TGTGCCAGCAGCTTAGAGTTGGGAGGGGAGACCCAGTACTTC. This translates into CASSLELGGETQYF.